This passage covers 28 T cell receptor beta chains from one sample sequenced in a study of blood T cell repertoires in COVID-19. The assay was immunoSEQ multiplex PCR, and TCRdb's table has in-frame clones only and misses some. Counted here are over 150,000 clones, approximately 88% occurring once; the ten biggest clones make up roughly 2.9%. Sequences were obtained from peripheral blood. The receptors come from a woman aged 55-69 years with acute or convalescent COVID-19.

The chain carries TRBV3-1 (or the pseudogene TRBV3-2) and TRBJ1-6, with D uncertain. The germline V gene has CDR1 LGHDT and CDR2 YNNKEL (reference sequence). Trimming took off 1 base at V and 4 bases at J, with 11 bases between the two ends. CDR3 length: 16 amino acids. CDR3 in amino acids: CASSQASNSYNSPLHF. In nucleotides, the CDR3 is TGTGCCAGCAGCCAAGCAAGCAACAGTTATAATTCACCCCTCCACTTT.

The sample holds a few counts of this clone. This chain joins TRBV21-1 and TRBJ1-2. TRBV21-1 is flagged as a pseudogene. The CDR3 is 13 residues long. The CDR3 protein is CASSQGTFYGYTF. In DNA, the CDR3 is TGTGCCAGCAGCCAAGGGACTTTCTACGGCTACACCTTC.

The chain combines TRBV24-1 with TRBJ1-2; 7 nucleotides align to TRBD1. CDR3 length: 18 residues. Germline CDR1 is KGHDR and CDR2 is SFDVKD. V lost 3 bases and J lost 4; bases outside the gene matches: 16. The DNA for the CDR3 is TGTGCCACCAGTGATCCCCCGGGACAGCCAGAATCGAGCTATGGCTACACCTTC. Translating it yields CATSDPPGQPESSYGYTF.

This sequence joins TRBV6-1 and TRBJ1-1, with a possible D match to TRBD1 (6 bases). Germline V gives CDR1 MNHNS, CDR2 SASEGT. CDR3 length: 15 residues. V was shortened by 3 bases and J by 4 bases, with 15 bases between the two germline ends. CDR3 DNA sequence: TGTGCCAGCAGTGAGCAAACAGGGTTCGGCACTGAAGCTTTCTTT. This translates into CASSEQTGFGTEAFF.

The genes are TRBV6-5 and TRBJ2-3; 7 nucleotides align to TRBD2. The V and J ends lost 1 base and 7 bases, in that order; junction bases with no gene match: 5. Per germline, CDR1 MNHEY and CDR2 SVGAGI. The CDR3 length is 14 residues. The CDR3 region is CASSYWGGGYTQYF. CDR3 in DNA: TGTGCCAGCAGTTACTGGGGGGGAGGATATACGCAGTATTTT.

The V call is TRBV3-1 (or the pseudogene TRBV3-2), the J call TRBJ2-3, with 9 bases that match TRBD1. Germline V gives CDR1 LGHDT, CDR2 YNNKEL (reference sequence). The CDR3 spans 15 residues. V dropped 2 bases and J dropped 4; count of bases not matched to a gene: 4. CDR3 DNA sequence: TGTGCCAGCAGCCAAAGTACAGGGGGCGCAGATACGCAGTATTTT. This gives the protein CASSQSTGGADTQYF.

The chain combines TRBV5-1 with TRBJ1-2; no firm D call. The CDR3 loop spans 13 amino acids. Germline assignment: CDR1 SGHRS and CDR2 YFSETQ. V lost 1 base, J lost 2 bases, and 6 bases lay in between. CDR3 protein: CASSLNENYGYTF. The CDR3 nucleotides are TGCGCCAGCAGCTTGAATGAGAACTATGGCTACACCTTC.

This clone has just a few counts. The V and J genes are TRBV7-9 and TRBJ2-3; 11 nucleotides agree with TRBD1. V shed 5 bases, J shed 6 bases, and the junction held 7 bases outside the gene matches. The CDR3 length is 15 residues. Per germline, CDR1 SEHNR and CDR2 FQNEAQ (reference sequence). The CDR3 nucleotides read TGTGCCAGCAGCGGACGGACAGGGGGCTGGGATACGCAGTATTTT. Its protein is CASSGRTGGWDTQYF.

The CDR3 sequence: CASSLAPGGVTYNEQFF. The DNA of the CDR3 is TGTGCCAGCAGCTTAGCCCCCGGGGGAGTAACCTACAATGAGCAGTTCTTC. This chain links TRBV7-6 with TRBJ2-1; possible D gene TRBD2, 6 bases. The CDR3 has 17 amino acids. Germline values: CDR1 SGHVS, CDR2 FNYEAQ. Trimming pared 0 bases from V and 2 bases from J, leaving 14 bases between. Supplemented by reference TRBV7-6 and TRBJ2-1, the full variable domain reads GAGVSQSPRYKVTKRGQDVALRCDPISGHVSLYWYRQALGQGPEFLTYFNYEAQQDKSGLPNDRFSAERPEGSISTLTIQRTEQRDSAMYRCASSLAPGGVTYNEQFFGPGTRLTVL.

This chain joins TRBV5-4 and TRBJ2-7; D is possibly TRBD2 (6 bases). Germline loops: CDR1 SGHNT, CDR2 YYREEE (reference sequence). The V and J ends lost 0 bases and 0 bases respectively, with 10 bases between them. The CDR3 consists of 15 residues. CDR3 in amino acids: CASSLGAGSSYEQYF. CDR3 nucleotide sequence: TGTGCCAGCAGCTTGGGCGCCGGGAGCTCCTACGAGCAGTACTTC.

The count of this clone is one. V gene TRBV6-6 combines with J gene TRBJ2-3; 8 nucleotides match TRBD2. CDR3 length: 17 amino acids. The germline CDR1 and CDR2 sequences are MNHNY and SVGAGI (reference sequence). V shed 8 bases and J 5 bases; nucleotides not matched to a gene: 18. The CDR3 here is CASGPTPPGGQIDTQYF. The DNA for the CDR3 is TGTGCCAGCGGTCCCACCCCCCCGGGGGGGCAGATAGATACGCAGTATTTT.

Comment on this clone: One end of the junction varies from germline; a read error may be responsible. The rearrangement uses TRBV28 and TRBJ2-7; 10 positions match TRBD2. The CDR3 has 13 residues. Looked up from germline, CDR1 is MDHEN and CDR2 is SYDVKM. The CDR3 DNA is TGTGCCAGCCGTTTAGCGGGGGGTGAGGTGCAGTACTTC. The encoded protein is CASRLAGGEVQYF. Complete variable domain (other parts from reference TRBV28 and TRBJ2-7): DVKVTQSSRYLVKRTGEKVFLECVQDMDHENMFWYRQDPGLGLRLIYFSYDVKMKEKGDIPEGYSVSREKKERFSLILESASTNQTSMYLCASRLAGGEVQYFGPGTRLTVT.

The table lists this clone with a count of one. V and J are TRBV7-9 and TRBJ1-3, with TRBD1 as a possible D gene (6 bases). The germline V gene encodes CDR1 SEHNR and CDR2 FQNEAQ (reference sequence). V was trimmed by 5 bases and J by 3 bases, leaving 11 bases between them. There are 14 residues in the CDR3. This chain's CDR3 is CASSPQGYGNTIYF. Written as DNA, the CDR3 is TGTGCCAGCAGCCCCCAGGGGTATGGAAACACCATATATTTT.

V and J are TRBV15 and TRBJ1-5; the D is unclear. The CDR3 is 13 residues long. Per the germline V gene, CDR1 is LNHNV and CDR2 is YYDKDF (reference sequence). Trimming took off 6 bases at V and 4 bases at J, with 10 bases between the two ends. CDR3 in amino acids: CATRADINQPQHF. The CDR3 nucleotides are TGTGCCACCAGGGCAGATATTAATCAGCCCCAGCATTTT.

This clone was seen a handful of times. This chain joins TRBV5-5 and TRBJ1-1, with a tentative D call TRBD1 (6 bases). Germline CDR1 and CDR2: SGHKS and YYEKEE (reference sequence). This CDR3 is built from 13 residues. Trimming took off 6 bases at V and 1 base at J, with 10 bases between the two ends. The chain's CDR3 is CASNAQGNTEAFF. CDR3 nucleotide sequence: TGTGCCAGCAACGCACAGGGGAACACTGAAGCTTTCTTT.

The chain combines TRBV9 with TRBJ1-6; tentatively, D is TRBD1 (5 bases). Germline V gene sequence: CDR1 SGDLS, CDR2 YYNGEE. V was pared by 0 bases and J by 9 bases, with 13 bases between. The CDR3 loop spans 15 amino acids. The CDR3 reads CASSVEVTVGSPLHF. The CDR3 bases are TGTGCCAGCAGCGTAGAAGTGACAGTGGGTTCACCCCTCCACTTT.

This clone was detected only once. This sequence joins TRBV7-2 and TRBJ1-6, with 8 bases matching TRBD1. V trimming: 1 base; J trimming: 7 bases; junction bases outside the gene matches: 12. This CDR3 has 18 amino acids. From germline, CDR1 is SGHTA and CDR2 FQGNSA. This CDR3 reads CASSLGGQGGIGNSPLHF. The CDR3 DNA reads as TGTGCCAGCAGCTTAGGTGGACAGGGAGGGATCGGGAATTCACCCCTCCACTTT. Full variable domain (outside the CDR3, taken from reference TRBV7-2 and TRBJ1-6): GAGVSQSPSNKVTEKGKDVELRCDPISGHTALYWYRQSLGQGLEFLIYFQGNSAPDKSGLPSDRFSAERTGGSVSTLTIQRTQQEDSAVYLCASSLGGQGGIGNSPLHFGNGTRLTVT.

This clone was observed a few times. The chain joins TRBV18 to TRBJ1-2; D remains unclear. V lost 6 bases and J 3 bases, leaving 11 bases between the germline ends. The CDR3 spans 13 residues. Germline assignment: CDR1 KGHSH and CDR2 LQKENI. In DNA form, the CDR3 reads TGTGCCAGCTCTCCTGACGGGGACTATGGCTACACCTTC. Its protein is CASSPDGDYGYTF.

The chain links TRBV7-9 to TRBJ2-2; 12 bases fit TRBD2. CDR1 SEHNR and CDR2 FQNEAQ come from the germline V gene (reference sequence). J was trimmed by 0 bases and V by 5 bases; bases with no gene match: 10. The CDR3 totals 19 residues. CDR3 sequence reads: CASSLSTLAGGTNTGELFF. Here the CDR3 DNA reads TGTGCCAGCAGCCTTAGTACACTAGCGGGGGGAACGAACACCGGGGAGCTGTTTTTT.

On this clone: Other DNA sequences in this specimen translate into the identical CDR3. The chain employs TRBV4-3 and TRBJ1-6; weak D call: TRBD1 (6 bases). The CDR3 runs to 13 residues. Germline values: CDR1 LGHNA, CDR2 YSLEER. Trimming removed 0 bases from V and 14 bases from J, with 11 bases in between. The CDR3 spells CASSQDRGAALHF. CDR3 DNA sequence: TGCGCCAGCAGCCAAGATCGGGGGGCGGCCCTCCACTTT.

The V and J genes are TRBV3-1 (or the pseudogene TRBV3-2) and TRBJ1-1; D is uncertain. The CDR3 runs to 16 residues. Germline CDR1 reads LGHDT; CDR2 reads YNNKEL (reference sequence). Trimming pared 0 bases from V and 0 bases from J, leaving 11 bases between. The CDR3 region is CASSQDSAALNTEAFF. The CDR3 bases are TGTGCCAGCAGCCAAGATTCGGCGGCACTGAACACTGAAGCTTTCTTT.

This rearrangement joins TRBV7-9 to TRBJ1-3; D gene unclear. The germline V and J ends were trimmed by 8 bases and 3 bases, with 29 bases remaining between them. Germline CDR1 reads SEHNR; CDR2 reads FQNEAQ (reference sequence). The CDR3 length is 19 residues. The CDR3 DNA reads TGTGCCAGCTTTCAGATTTACGGCGGGGAAGGCGTCTTTGGAAACACCATATATTTT. It translates to CASFQIYGGEGVFGNTIYF. Together with reference TRBV7-9 and TRBJ1-3, the CDR3 gives the full variable domain: DTGVSQNPRHKITKRGQNVTFRCDPISEHNRLYWYRQTLGQGPEFLTYFQNEAQLEKSRLLSDRFSAERPKGSFSTLEIQRTEQGDSAMYLCASFQIYGGEGVFGNTIYFGEGSWLTVV.

V usage is TRBV6-2 or TRBV6-3 and J usage is TRBJ1-2, with TRBD1 matching 10 bases. The length of the CDR3 is 17 residues. The V and J ends lost 0 bases and 2 bases, in that order; junction bases with no gene match: 6. Germline V gene lookup returns CDR1 MNHEY and CDR2 SVGEGT. CDR3 bases: TGTGCCAGCAGTTACTCGGGACAGGGGCCTTCCAACTATGGCTACACCTTC. Translation gives CASSYSGQGPSNYGYTF.

V gene TRBV7-2 combines with J gene TRBJ2-3; D gene ambiguous. V gave up 2 bases and J gave up 4 bases, with 7 bases separating them. The CDR3 extends over 13 amino acids. Germline-derived CDR1 and CDR2 are SGHTA and FQGNSA. CDR3 amino acids: CASSLLQADTQYF. The CDR3 coding sequence is TGTGCCAGCAGCTTACTTCAGGCAGATACGCAGTATTTT.

The V call is TRBV5-1, the J call TRBJ1-6; D may be TRBD1 (5 bases). Germline CDR1 is SGHRS and CDR2 is YFSETQ. Trimming took off 1 base at V and 4 bases at J, with 9 bases between the two ends. The CDR3 length is 15 residues. The CDR3 DNA follows: TGCGCCAGCAGCTTGCTGACAGATTATAATTCACCCCTCCACTTT. Protein sequence: CASSLLTDYNSPLHF.

The chain joins TRBV3-1 (or the pseudogene TRBV3-2) to TRBJ1-1; TRBD1 matches 11 bases. The germline CDR1 and CDR2 sequences are LGHDT and YNNKEL (reference sequence). CDR3 length: 15 residues. Germline trimming cut 4 bases from V and 4 bases from J; bases unmatched to any gene: 5. CDR3 bases: TGTGCCAGCAGCCGACCCGGGACAGGGGGCACTGAAGCTTTCTTT. As protein: CASSRPGTGGTEAFF.

The rearrangement uses TRBV3-1 (or the pseudogene TRBV3-2) and TRBJ1-4, with D maybe TRBD1 (6 bases). CDR3 length: 14 amino acids. CDR1 is LGHDT, CDR2 YNNKEL, per germline (reference sequence). Trimming stripped 4 bases from V and 8 bases from J, with 14 bases between. Here the CDR3 reads CASSRRSGEEKLFF. CDR3 in DNA: TGTGCCAGCAGCCGCCGTTCAGGGGAGGAAAAACTGTTTTTT.

A few counts support this clone. The V gene is TRBV18, the J gene TRBJ2-6; no clear D gene. This CDR3 region has 15 residues. Germline V gene data show CDR1 as KGHSH and CDR2 as LQKENI. The V and J ends lost 2 bases and 0 bases respectively, with 5 bases between them. DNA of the CDR3: TGTGCCAGCTCACCAAGACTCTCTGGGGCCAACGTCCTGACTTTC. Translating gives CASSPRLSGANVLTF. The whole variable domain, filled in from reference TRBV18 and TRBJ2-6, reads NAGVMQNPRHLVRRRGQEARLRCSPMKGHSHVYWYRQLPEEGLKFMVYLQKENIIDESGMPKERFSAEFPKEGPSILRIQQVVRGDSAAYFCASSPRLSGANVLTFGAGSRLTVL.